These 21 T cell receptor beta chains were sequenced from one sample in a study of T cells in Graves' hyperthyroidism and ophthalmopathy. TCR beta CDR3 region amplification was performed from RNA transcripts. HTBI primers were the set used in a first-round RT-PCR of the TCR CDR3. TCRdb called the multiplex PCR reads again in MiXCR, with one record for every CDR3 protein. Counted here are roughly 570,000 distinct CDR3 sequences, around 45% occurring once; the ten biggest clones make up more than 7.5%. The material sequenced was peripheral blood or thyroid tissue (not recorded which). The receptors were sampled from a woman between 18 and 29 years old with Graves' hyperthyroidism.

This chain uses TRBV20-1 with TRBJ1-5; D is unresolved. CDR3 length: 15 residues. Per germline, CDR1 DFQATT and CDR2 SNEGSKA (reference sequence). Trimming pared 6 bases from V and 11 bases from J, leaving 26 bases between. The CDR3 spells CSAKLEPRFQETQHF. Written as DNA, the CDR3 is TGCAGTGCCAAACTAGAGCCAAGATTCCAAGAGACCCAGCATTTT.

The chain combines TRBV6-6 with TRBJ2-5; the match to TRBD2 covers 8 bases. With 5 bases clipped from V and 4 bases from J, the junction kept 9 bases outside the gene matches. Germline values: CDR1 MNHNY, CDR2 SVGAGI (reference sequence). The CDR3 has 15 amino acids. CDR3 coding DNA: TGTGCCAGCAGTCCGAAAGCGGGAGTAGGAGAGACCCAGTACTTC. Amino acids: CASSPKAGVGETQYF.

Many counts were recorded for this clonotype. This chain links TRBV7-9 with TRBJ2-7, with 7 bases aligning to TRBD2. V was pared by 6 bases and J by 2 bases, with 13 bases of the junction left unmatched. This CDR3 region has 16 residues. CDR1 and CDR2 (germline): SEHNR, FQNEAQ (reference sequence). CDR3 in DNA: TGTGCCAGCAGACCTGCGCGGGGGAAGGAAGCCTACGAGCAGTACTTC. Its protein is CASRPARGKEAYEQYF. Full variable domain (outside the CDR3, taken from reference TRBV7-9 and TRBJ2-7): DTGVSQNPRHKITKRGQNVTFRCDPISEHNRLYWYRQTLGQGPEFLTYFQNEAQLEKSRLLSDRFSAERPKGSFSTLEIQRTEQGDSAMYLCASRPARGKEAYEQYFGPGTRLTVT.

The V call is TRBV15, the J call TRBJ1-6; 8 nucleotides agree with TRBD1. There are 16 residues in the CDR3. V lost 0 bases to trimming and J lost 9 bases; unmatched junction nucleotides: 7. CDR1 and CDR2 (germline): LNHNV, YYDKDF (reference sequence). The CDR3 DNA reads as TGTGCCACCAGCAGAGATGGTCAGGGGGCCGGTTCACCCCTCCACTTT. This encodes CATSRDGQGAGSPLHF.

This clonotype was observed a few times. This CDR3 reads CSAYTPGQGKETQYF. In DNA, the CDR3 is TGCAGTGCCTATACTCCGGGACAGGGAAAAGAGACCCAGTACTTC. The chain couples TRBV20-1 to TRBJ2-5; 9 nucleotides line up with TRBD1. Trimming cost V 6 bases and J 3 bases; bases outside gene matches: 11. This CDR3 spans 15 amino acids. Per germline, CDR1 DFQATT and CDR2 SNEGSKA (reference sequence).

This clonotype was detected many times. The chain joins TRBV6-6 to TRBJ1-5; TRBD1 matches 7 bases. Germline V lookup: CDR1 MNHNY, CDR2 SVGAGI (reference sequence). The V and J ends lost 8 bases and 6 bases, in that order; junction bases with no gene match: 7. This CDR3 has 13 amino acids. The CDR3 DNA reads as TGTGCCAGCTCAGGGGGACATGGTCAGCCCCAGCATTTT. This sequence encodes CASSGGHGQPQHF.

This clonotype was found a few times. This may stem from a read error, because a much larger clone lies one nucleotide away. The conserved phenylalanine or tryptophan is not found at the CDR3 terminus, so this likely reflects a read error. The chain employs TRBV5-8 and TRBJ1-2, with 9 bases identical to TRBD1. V gave up 3 bases and J gave up 7 bases; unmatched junction bases: 4. Germline V lookup: CDR1 SGHTS, CDR2 YDEGEE. This CDR3 comprises 13 residues. The CDR3 DNA follows: TGTGCCAGCAGCTGGACAGGGGAAGGTGGCTACACCCTC. It encodes CASSWTGEGGYTL.

The chain combines TRBV18 with TRBJ1-1; unclear D gene. This CDR3 spans 15 amino acids. Trimming removed 1 base at V and 3 bases at J, with 12 bases between. The germline V gene encodes CDR1 KGHSH and CDR2 LQKENI. This CDR3 is CASSPLPVRYTEAFF. The CDR3 coding sequence is TGTGCCAGCTCACCACTCCCGGTTCGGTACACTGAAGCTTTCTTT.

The rearrangement uses TRBV12-5 and TRBJ2-7, with 7 bases aligning to TRBD1. J was trimmed by 2 bases and V by 3 bases; bases with no gene match: 7. Germline lookup yields CDR1 LGHNT and CDR2 FRNRAP. The CDR3 is 15 residues long. As DNA, the CDR3 is TGTGCTAGTGGTTTAGCAAACAGGGGAACCTACGAGCAGTACTTC. This translates into CASGLANRGTYEQYF.

This rearrangement joins TRBV12-3 or TRBV12-4 to TRBJ2-5; no definite D call. The V end lost 5 bases, the J end lost 2 bases, and 9 bases lay between the germline ends. This CDR3 is built from 13 residues. For the CDR3, the DNA is TGTGCCAGCAGTATCCTGGGGCAAGAGACCCAGTACTTC. Translated: CASSILGQETQYF.

The chain couples TRBV20-1 to TRBJ1-5; D may be TRBD1 (5 bases). This CDR3 contains 13 residues. Germline CDR1 DFQATT, CDR2 SNEGSKA (reference sequence). Deletions cut 5 bases from V and 7 bases from J, with 15 bases between. The CDR3 nucleotides are TGCAGTGCTCGTAGCGGGCGGGACCAGCCCCAGCATTTT. Protein product: CSARSGRDQPQHF.

Remarks on this clonotype: A much larger clonotype is one base distant, so this may be a read error. The chain carries TRBV29-1 and TRBJ1-1; 9 bases agree with TRBD1. Germline V gene data show CDR1 as SQVTM and CDR2 as ANQGSEA. The CDR3 sequence is 13 residues long. The CDR3 DNA reads TGCAGCGTGGAAGGGACAGGGTTCACTGAAGCTTCCTTT. It translates to CSVEGTGFTEASF.

This clonotype was seen at least ten times. This chain connects TRBV13 to TRBJ2-7, with 8 bases matching TRBD1. This CDR3 comprises 14 residues. V trimming: 5 bases; J trimming: 2 bases; junction bases outside the gene matches: 5. CDR1 PRHDT and CDR2 FYEKMQ come from the germline V gene (reference sequence). CDR3: CASSTRDRPYEQYF. CDR3 coding DNA: TGTGCCAGCAGCACCCGGGACAGGCCCTACGAGCAGTACTTC. Full variable domain (missing parts from reference TRBV13 and TRBJ2-7): AAGVIQSPRHLIKEKRETATLKCYPIPRHDTVYWYQQGPGQDPQFLISFYEKMQSDKGSIPDRFSAQQFSDYHSELNMSSLELGDSALYFCASSTRDRPYEQYFGPGTRLTVT.

This clonotype was observed many times. The chain recombines TRBV7-3 with TRBJ1-2; maybe TRBD1 (5 bases). V was cut by 3 bases and J by 7 bases, with 12 bases left in between. CDR3 length equals 13 residues. CDR1 and CDR2 (germline): SGHTA, FQGTGA. CDR3 in DNA: TGTGCCAGCAGCTTCTTCGGGGGGGGTGGCTACACCTTC. Its protein product is CASSFFGGGGYTF.

This clonotype has a count of ten or more. The genes are TRBV6-5 and TRBJ1-6; D perhaps matches TRBD1 (5 bases). From germline, CDR1 is MNHEY and CDR2 SVGAGI. Trimming stripped 7 bases from V and 1 base from J, with 11 bases between. There are 15 residues in the CDR3. CDR3 protein: CASIARASYNSPLHF. CDR3 DNA sequence: TGTGCCAGCATCGCCAGGGCGTCCTATAATTCACCCCTCCACTTT.

This clonotype was counted a single time. This chain joins TRBV20-1 and TRBJ1-6; D remains unclear. Trimming stripped 5 bases from V and 11 bases from J, with 16 bases between. The CDR3 runs to 13 residues. From germline, CDR1 is DFQATT and CDR2 SNEGSKA (reference sequence). CDR3 region: CSAQSLAGAPLHF. The CDR3 nucleotides are TGCAGTGCTCAGTCACTAGCGGGAGCACCCCTCCACTTT.

This clonotype was counted between two and nine times. The V gene is TRBV7-2, the J gene TRBJ2-7, with D perhaps matching TRBD1 (6 bases). The J call is doubtful: the DNA matches TRBJ2-1 better. Germline V lookup: CDR1 SGHTA, CDR2 FQGNSA. The CDR3 consists of 15 residues. The CDR3 loop reads CASSLASRLGQEQFF. As DNA, the CDR3 is TGTGCCAGCAGCTTAGCTTCCCGACTCGGACAGGAGCAGTTCTTC.

The sample holds one count of this clonotype. This may arise from a read error, as a much more abundant clone is one base away. The rearrangement joins TRBV27 to TRBJ1-5; possible D gene TRBD1, 5 bases. Germline CDR1 MNHEY, CDR2 SMNVEV (reference sequence). The CDR3 loop spans 14 amino acids. CDR3 in amino acids: CAGSSAGYNQPQHF. Written as DNA, the CDR3 is TGTGCCGGCAGTTCCGCAGGGTACAATCAGCCCCAGCATTTT.

About this clonotype: A much larger clone lies one base from this, so it may be a read error. The chain links TRBV4-1 to TRBJ2-7; possibly TRBD1 for D (6 bases). There are 15 residues in the CDR3. Germline V gene sequence: CDR1 MGHRA, CDR2 YSYEKL. The ends were cut back, 1 base at V and 5 bases at J, with 15 bases in the middle. The CDR3 is CASSQGQVITHEQYF. The CDR3 DNA sequence: TGCGCCAGCAGCCAAGGACAGGTGATAACCCACGAGCAGTACTTC.

The table lists this clonotype with a few counts. V and J are TRBV6-2 or TRBV6-3 and TRBJ1-3, with 8 bases aligning to TRBD1. This CDR3 comprises 17 residues. V lost 8 bases to trimming and J lost 1 base; unmatched junction nucleotides: 13. The germline CDR1 and CDR2 sequences are MNHEY and SVGEGT. CDR3 amino acids: CASHPAPGGASGNTIYF. DNA for the CDR3: TGTGCCAGCCATCCGGCCCCAGGGGGCGCATCTGGAAACACCATATATTTT.

The chain links TRBV20-1 to TRBJ2-3; D may be TRBD2 (6 bases). The CDR3 runs to 11 residues. Germline CDR1 DFQATT, CDR2 SNEGSKA (reference sequence). V was cut by 3 bases and J by 7 bases, with 8 bases left in between. As DNA, the CDR3 is TGCAGTGCTAGCCGGGACTATACGCAGTATTTT. Its translation: CSASRDYTQYF.